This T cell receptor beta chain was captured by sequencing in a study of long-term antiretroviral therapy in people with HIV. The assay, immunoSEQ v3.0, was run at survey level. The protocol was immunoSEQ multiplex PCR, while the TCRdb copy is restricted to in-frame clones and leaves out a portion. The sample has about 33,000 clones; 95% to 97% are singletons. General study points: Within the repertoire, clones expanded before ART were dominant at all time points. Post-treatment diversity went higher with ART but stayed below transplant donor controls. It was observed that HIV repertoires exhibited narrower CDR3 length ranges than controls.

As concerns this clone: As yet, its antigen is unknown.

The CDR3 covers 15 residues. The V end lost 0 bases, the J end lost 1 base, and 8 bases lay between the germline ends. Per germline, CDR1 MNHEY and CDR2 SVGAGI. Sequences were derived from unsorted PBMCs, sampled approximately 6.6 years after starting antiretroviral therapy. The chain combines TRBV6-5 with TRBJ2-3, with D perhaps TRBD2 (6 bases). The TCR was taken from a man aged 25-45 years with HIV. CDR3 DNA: TGTGCCAGCAGTTACTCCGGGGGAGGCACAGATACGCAGTATTTT. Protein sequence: CASSYSGGGTDTQYF.